One and the same sample provided the 14 T cell receptor beta chains below, sequenced in a study of cytomegalovirus exposure and HLA in healthy donors. The PCR employed 60 Vbeta primers together with 13 Jbeta primers. Assay used: immunoSEQ multiplex PCR; TCRdb lists only in-frame clones, some missing. The sample data list more than 40,000 clones. Material: PBMCs. Source of these receptors: a male donor in good health and CMV-seronegative.

CDR3 sequence reads: CASSQAPTPVLNGYTF. The CDR3 DNA reads as TGCGCCAGCAGCCAAGCCCCCACCCCAGTCCTCAATGGCTACACCTTC. The J gene is TRBJ1-2, the V gene TRBV4-3; D call uncertain. The V and J ends lost 1 base and 6 bases respectively, with 18 bases between them. This CDR3 spans 16 amino acids. Germline V gene sequence: CDR1 LGHNA, CDR2 YSLEER.

This sequence joins TRBV7-2 and TRBJ1-1; D remains ambiguous. The V end was cut by 0 bases, the J end by 5 bases, with 16 bases between. Germline lookup yields CDR1 SGHTA and CDR2 FQGNSA. The length of the CDR3 is 16 residues. CDR3 residues: CASSLALLSSYTEAFF. The DNA of the CDR3 is TGTGCCAGCAGCTTAGCGCTCCTCTCTTCCTATACTGAAGCTTTCTTT.

The chain employs TRBV2 and TRBJ1-5, with a tentative D call TRBD1 (6 bases). This CDR3 spans 13 amino acids. From germline, CDR1 is SNHLY and CDR2 FYNNEI. V dropped 7 bases and J dropped 7 bases, with 14 bases sitting between them. CDR3 sequence reads: CASIAGVGQPQHF. In DNA form, the CDR3 reads TGTGCCAGCATTGCAGGGGTCGGGCAGCCCCAGCATTTT.

The chain joins TRBV6-1 to TRBJ2-1; the match to TRBD1 covers 7 bases. This CDR3 comprises 16 residues. Germline loops: CDR1 MNHNS, CDR2 SASEGT. Unmatched junction bases numbered 7, after V lost 5 bases and J lost 0 bases. The DNA for the CDR3 is TGTGCCAGCAGTAAAGACAGGGAGAGCTCCTACAATGAGCAGTTCTTC. It specifies CASSKDRESSYNEQFF.

The J gene is TRBJ2-7, the V gene TRBV5-8; weak D call: TRBD2 (5 bases). Germline values: CDR1 SGHTS, CDR2 YDEGEE. The length of the CDR3 is 14 residues. Trimming shortened V by 1 base and J by 4 bases, and 12 bases separated the two germline ends. CDR3: CASSLTEERYEQYF. Written as DNA, the CDR3 is TGTGCCAGCAGCTTGACGGAGGAGAGGTACGAGCAGTACTTC.

The genes are TRBV6-1 and TRBJ1-1; a possible D gene is TRBD1 (6 bases). Germline assignment: CDR1 MNHNS and CDR2 SASEGT. The CDR3 runs 14 residues. V was pared by 4 bases and J by 5 bases, with 14 bases between. In nucleotides, the CDR3 is TGTGCCAGCAGTGGCTTGAGGGGGGGAACTGAAGCTTTCTTT. Protein sequence: CASSGLRGGTEAFF.

V gene TRBV13 combines with J gene TRBJ1-2; D might be TRBD1 (6 bases). The CDR3 consists of 15 residues. Germline V gene data show CDR1 as PRHDT and CDR2 as FYEKMQ (reference sequence). Trimming cost V 0 bases and J 0 bases, with 8 bases left between them. This chain's CDR3 is CASSLGQGTNYGYTF. The CDR3 bases are TGTGCCAGCAGCTTAGGTCAGGGGACTAACTATGGCTACACCTTC.

The chain is built from TRBV4-1 and TRBJ1-2; 12 bases match TRBD1. With V trimmed by 0 bases and J by 8 bases, 7 bases remained unmatched. From germline, CDR1 is MGHRA and CDR2 YSYEKL. CDR3 size: 16 residues. CDR3 loop: CASSQEPGQGARGYTF. The DNA of the CDR3 is TGCGCCAGCAGCCAAGAACCGGGACAGGGGGCGCGGGGCTACACCTTC.

V and J are TRBV7-8 and TRBJ1-2, with a weak D call TRBD1 (6 bases). Deletions cut 0 bases from V and 5 bases from J, with 10 bases between. Germline assignment: CDR1 SGHVS and CDR2 FQNEAQ. The CDR3 has 14 residues. CDR3 nucleotides: TGTGCCAGCAGCTTAGCGGCAGGGGCATATGGCTACACCTTC. This codes for CASSLAAGAYGYTF.

V usage is TRBV29-1 and J usage is TRBJ2-7; 8 bases align to TRBD1. Unmatched junction bases numbered 4, after V lost 7 bases and J lost 2 bases. The length of the CDR3 is 12 residues. The germline V gene encodes CDR1 SQVTM and CDR2 ANQGSEA. The CDR3 loop reads CSATTGAYEQYF. CDR3 nucleotides: TGCAGCGCCACGACAGGGGCCTACGAGCAGTACTTC.

The chain has TRBV4-1 and TRBJ2-7; D is ambiguous. The V gene lost 1 base and the J gene lost 3 bases, with 13 bases spanning the gap. Germline CDR1 and CDR2: MGHRA and YSYEKL. The length of the CDR3 is 15 residues. CDR3 region: CASSQVTDTNYEQYF. The CDR3 DNA is TGCGCCAGCAGCCAAGTAACCGACACCAACTACGAGCAGTACTTC.

The rearrangement links TRBV30 to TRBJ2-5; D may be TRBD1 (6 bases). Germline loops: CDR1 GTSNPN, CDR2 SVGIG (reference sequence). The V end lost 2 bases, the J end lost 5 bases, and 12 bases lay between the germline ends. This CDR3 is built from 13 residues. CDR3 sequence (DNA): TGTGCCTGGAGTAGAAAGGGGGTGGAGACCCAGTACTTC. Translation gives CAWSRKGVETQYF. Full variable domain (rest looked up from reference TRBV30 and TRBJ2-5): SQTIHQWPATLVQPVGSPLSLECTVEGTSNPNLYWYRQAAGRGLQLLFYSVGIGQISSEVPQNLSASRPQDRQFILSSKKLLLSDSGFYLCAWSRKGVETQYFGPGTRLLVL.

The chain uses TRBV5-8 and TRBJ1-1; D is perhaps TRBD1 (6 bases). The CDR3 length is 16 residues. Germline CDR1 SGHTS, CDR2 YDEGEE. V was shortened by 0 bases and J by 5 bases, with 17 bases between the two germline ends. The CDR3 DNA is TGTGCCAGCAGCTTGGACAGAACAGGGTGGAGAACTGAAGCTTTCTTT. It is translated as CASSLDRTGWRTEAFF.

J is TRBJ2-7 and V is TRBV7-3, with TRBD1 matching 10 bases. The CDR3 consists of 14 residues. V lost 2 bases and J lost 5; bases outside the gene matches: 3. CDR1 is SGHTA, CDR2 FQGTGA, per germline. CDR3 sequence (DNA): TGTGCCAGCAGCTTAGGACAGGGGGTCGACGAGCAGTACTTC. Its protein is CASSLGQGVDEQYF.